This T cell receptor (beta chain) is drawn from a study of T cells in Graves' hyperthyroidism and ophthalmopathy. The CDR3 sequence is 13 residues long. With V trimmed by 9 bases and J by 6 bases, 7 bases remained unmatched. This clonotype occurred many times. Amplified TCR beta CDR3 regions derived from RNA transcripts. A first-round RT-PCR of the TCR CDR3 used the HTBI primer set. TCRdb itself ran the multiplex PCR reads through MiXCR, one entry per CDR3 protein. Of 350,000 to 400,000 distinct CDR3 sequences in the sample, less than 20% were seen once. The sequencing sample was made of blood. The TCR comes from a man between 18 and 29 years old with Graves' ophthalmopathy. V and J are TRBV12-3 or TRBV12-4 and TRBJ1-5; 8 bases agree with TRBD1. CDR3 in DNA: TGTGCCAGTACCGGACAGGGCAGTCAGCCCCAGCATTTT. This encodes CASTGQGSQPQHF.